This entry features one TCR beta chain sequence. Its recognized antigen is unknown. No much larger clonotype is one base removed from it; base qualities were not supplied. The data were obtained in a study of blood T cell repertoires in COVID-19 (dated by TCRdb to 2020 to 2022). As for the study more broadly: Collaborator samples came from the United States, Italy and Spain and covered acute and convalescent phases of COVID-19. The samples were drawn from two sources: the first 160 participants of the ongoing ImmuneRACE study, and 1,254 subjects contributed by 6 global collaborators. Deeply sampled blood TCRbeta repertoires from subjects exposed to, actively infected with, or recovered from COVID-19 were included in the dataset. Where available, HLA class I and class II types were taken from metadata supplied by the sample provider and were not determined by assay-based typing. The prospective study material was composed of cDNA or gDNA derived from T cells, B-cell-depleted T cells, or PBMCs. Nearly every sample came with metadata listing a de-identified subject ID, COVID-19 status, age in years and sex. The repertoires were released in a freely available public database intended as a resource for research on the immune response to SARS-CoV-2. What the research found in general, with its limitations: How much clinical and demographic metadata was included differed by source and by participant, and the metadata was provided uncurated.

The collaborating institutions used their own protocols to collect whole blood in K2EDTA tubes. For TCRbeta analysis, collaborators shipped samples in one of three forms: frozen whole blood, isolated PBMCs, or DNA extracted from either of those sample types. The immunoSEQ Assay, a bias-controlled multiplex PCR, was used to amplify TCRbeta CDR3 regions from genomic DNA. The paper's processing steps were these. Nucleated cell counts per sample were estimated from amplification of reference gene primers within the assay. To quantify the absolute abundance of each unique TCRbeta CDR3 rearrangement, sequence reads were collapsed and filtered. For each sample, productive Simpson clonality was calculated as the square root of Simpson's diversity index over productive rearrangements. Entries here come from immuneACCESS through TCRdb and include only in-frame sequences with V and J called. Some clones fail to appear in such tables; in the studies checked, an unresolved V gene covers under half of the shortfall, and the cause of the remainder is unknown. That table supplies the V and J calls and clone size; D and trimming were determined from the DNA. The sample table contains fewer than 100,000 clones; only one count was recorded for 91% of them. Of the sample, 1.9% falls within the top ten clones.

CDR1 is given as KGHSH and CDR2 as LQKENI, both from the germline V gene. The CDR3 numbers 14 residues from cysteine through phenylalanine. Only the CDR3 part of the read is kept: 42 bases, read in frame from the first base. Between the V and J ends, shortened by 1 base and 4 bases respectively, the junction contains 10 bases. Specimen: peripheral blood. Here the chain combines TRBV18 and TRBJ1-1; the best D guess is TRBD1, with 5 bases matching. The receptor comes from a woman in her fifties or sixties in a cohort sampled during active COVID-19. The DNA sequence is as follows: TGTGCCAGCTCACCACAGGAGGGGACCACTGAAGCTTTCTTT. It translates as CASSPQEGTTEAFF.